Each of the 21 T cell receptor beta chains below was sequenced from the same sample in a study of blood T cells in healthy people across ages. A second PCR of roughly 6 to 12 cycles used a sample-barcoded 5' primer and a J-beta primer mix. A single record per CDR3 protein comes from TCRdb applying MiXCR to the 5' RACE reads. This table holds some 1,500,000 distinct CDR3 sequences, under 55% found once. Specimen: blood. These receptors were obtained from a young woman in good health.

This clonotype was seen a few times. This sequence joins TRBV5-4 and TRBJ2-3; 9 bases are shared with TRBD2. The V gene end was trimmed by 5 bases and the J gene end by 9 bases; junction bases not matched to a gene: 13. Germline V lookup: CDR1 SGHNT, CDR2 YYREEE (reference sequence). The CDR3 covers 15 residues. CDR3: CASSSGTSPVGTQYF. The CDR3 DNA sequence: TGTGCCAGCAGTTCCGGGACTAGCCCCGTTGGGACGCAGTATTTT.

This rearrangement joins TRBV4-1 to TRBJ1-1; unclear D gene. Deletions cut 5 bases from V and 6 bases from J, with 19 bases between. The CDR3 runs to 15 residues. Germline values: CDR1 MGHRA, CDR2 YSYEKL. CDR3 sequence (DNA): TGCGCCAGCAGCTCTTCCGGCGGATCGAAGGCTGAAGCTTTCTTT. Protein sequence: CASSSSGGSKAEAFF.

Many counts were recorded for this clonotype. The rearrangement uses TRBV7-3 and TRBJ2-3, with a weak D call TRBD2 (7 bases). There are 14 residues in the CDR3. Germline V gene lookup returns CDR1 SGHTA and CDR2 FQGTGA. V was clipped by 3 bases and J by 2 bases, with 9 bases between them. The CDR3 spells CASSLGGATDTQYF. CDR3 in DNA: TGTGCCAGCAGCTTGGGGGGGGCCACAGATACGCAGTATTTT.

This clonotype showed up just a few times. This chain joins TRBV20-1 and TRBJ2-1; D perhaps matches TRBD2 (6 bases). Per germline, CDR1 DFQATT and CDR2 SNEGSKA (reference sequence). V shed 0 bases and J shed 3 bases, with 12 bases lying between them. The CDR3 covers 15 residues. The CDR3 region has the DNA TGCAGTGCTAGAGATACCGGGACTGACTACAATGAGCAGTTCTTC. This gives the protein CSARDTGTDYNEQFF.

The V gene is TRBV7-9, the J gene TRBJ2-3; the D gene is possibly TRBD1 (6 bases). Trimming took 5 bases from V and 1 from J, leaving 13 bases between them. The CDR3 runs to 15 residues. Germline V gene lookup returns CDR1 SEHNR and CDR2 FQNEAQ (reference sequence). CDR3 sequence reads: CASSRQGQGTDTQYF. For the CDR3, the DNA is TGTGCCAGCAGCCGTCAGGGGCAGGGCACAGATACGCAGTATTTT.

Worth noting for this clonotype: A much larger clone is a single base away; this may be a read error. The chain joins TRBV12-3 or TRBV12-4 to TRBJ2-1, with TRBD2 identical over 8 bases. The CDR3 runs to 15 residues. The CDR3 sequence: CASREGLAGTNEQLF. As DNA, the CDR3 is TGTGCCAGCAGGGAGGGGTTAGCGGGGACGAATGAGCAGTTGTTC.

This clonotype was picked up a small number of times. V and J are TRBV7-2 and TRBJ2-3; 8 nucleotides line up with TRBD2. Germline CDR1 reads SGHTA; CDR2 reads FQGNSA. The trim removed 5 bases at V and 6 bases at J, leaving 13 bases unmatched. This CDR3 comprises 16 residues. The chain's CDR3 is CASSLIPGGSLDTQYF. The CDR3 nucleotides are TGTGCCAGCAGCCTCATCCCGGGGGGGAGTTTGGATACGCAGTATTTT.

This clonotype appeared a few times. At one of its ends the junction is not consistent with the germline gene, which may arise from a read error. This chain connects TRBV7-7 to TRBJ2-7; 9 bases are shared with TRBD1. Germline loops: CDR1 SSHAT, CDR2 FNYEAQ (reference sequence). The CDR3 is 15 residues long. The CDR3: CASSLAKGQGYEQYF. The CDR3 nucleotides read TGTGCTAGCAGCTTAGCGAAGGGACAGGGCTACGAGCAGTACTTC.

This clonotype has a handful of counts. The chain uses TRBV19 and TRBJ2-1, with TRBD2 matching over 10 bases. Germline CDR1 and CDR2: LNHDA and SQIVND (reference sequence). The CDR3 loop spans 14 amino acids. Trimming removed 3 bases from V and 7 bases from J; junction bases left unmatched: 3. CDR3: CASSMGTSANEQFF. The CDR3 DNA reads as TGTGCCAGTAGTATGGGGACTAGCGCTAATGAGCAGTTCTTC.

This clonotype was counted only a few times. This chain joins TRBV7-9 and TRBJ1-2, with TRBD1 matching over 11 bases. CDR1 and CDR2 from the germline V gene are SEHNR and FQNEAQ (reference sequence). The CDR3 has 15 amino acids. V lost 5 bases to trimming and J lost 4 bases; unmatched junction nucleotides: 6. The CDR3 sequence is CASSRDRGISYGYTF. For the CDR3, the DNA is TGTGCCAGCAGCAGGGACAGGGGGATCAGCTATGGCTACACCTTC.

The chain uses TRBV2 and TRBJ2-1; 10 bases align to TRBD2. The germline gives CDR1 SNHLY, CDR2 FYNNEI. This CDR3 spans 14 amino acids. Trimming at V came to 8 bases and at J to 5 bases, leaving 6 bases not matched to a gene. CDR3 residues: CASFTSGVNNEQFF. For the CDR3, the DNA is TGTGCCAGCTTTACTAGCGGGGTTAACAATGAGCAGTTCTTC.

This clonotype was found a few times. A read error may be the cause here, since a much bigger clone is one base away. The chain combines TRBV7-2 with TRBJ2-7, with TRBD2 matching over 10 bases. The CDR3 totals 15 residues. J lost 3 bases, V lost 5 bases, and 7 bases had no gene match. Germline V gene lookup returns CDR1 SGHTA and CDR2 FQGNSA. The CDR3, as DNA: TGTGCCAGCAGCCGGGCGGGACTAGCGAGCTACGAGCAGTACTTC. This sequence encodes CASSRAGLASYEQYF.

This chain joins TRBV7-9 and TRBJ2-4, with D possibly TRBD2 on 6 matching bases. This CDR3 spans 14 amino acids. Deletions cut 5 bases from V and 4 bases from J, with 12 bases between. Germline V gene sequence: CDR1 SEHNR, CDR2 FQNEAQ (reference sequence). The CDR3 spells CASSPRRGKNIQYF. The CDR3 region has the DNA TGTGCCAGCAGCCCGCGTCGGGGGAAAAACATTCAGTACTTC. Filled out from reference TRBV7-9 and TRBJ2-4, the complete variable domain reads DTGVSQNPRHKITKRGQNVTFRCDPISEHNRLYWYRQTLGQGPEFLTYFQNEAQLEKSRLLSDRFSAERPKGSFSTLEIQRTEQGDSAMYLCASSPRRGKNIQYFGAGTRLSVL.

This clonotype has more than one count but fewer than ten. This sequence joins TRBV7-2 and TRBJ2-7; D not certain. Germline loops: CDR1 SGHTA, CDR2 FQGNSA. The CDR3 contains 15 residues. Trimming cost V 2 bases and J 4 bases, with 15 bases left between them. CDR3 region: CASSLRALRGYEQYF. DNA for the CDR3: TGTGCCAGCAGCTTAAGGGCCCTCCGAGGATACGAGCAGTACTTC.

Comments on this clonotype: One junction end disagrees with the germline gene, perhaps due to a read error. The chain joins TRBV12-3 or TRBV12-4 to TRBJ1-6; D perhaps matches TRBD1 (5 bases). This CDR3 is 15 amino acids long. This CDR3 is CASSSGPRGGSPPHF. As DNA, the CDR3 is TGTGCCAGCAGTTCGGGACCTCGGGGAGGTTCACCCCCCCACTTT.

The chain uses TRBV7-9 and TRBJ1-5; D may be TRBD2 (5 bases). The J call may be wrong; the DNA end is better matched by TRBJ2-3. From germline, CDR1 is SEHNR and CDR2 FQNEAQ (reference sequence). The CDR3 is 14 residues long. In nucleotides, the CDR3 is TGTGCCAGCAGCTTAGGAGGGAACAATCAGCCCCAGTATTTT. Protein product: CASSLGGNNQPQYF.

V usage is TRBV5-1 and J usage is TRBJ2-7, with D possibly TRBD2 on 6 matching bases. V lost 5 bases, J lost 3 bases, and 15 bases lay in between. Germline CDR1 reads SGHRS; CDR2 reads YFSETQ. This CDR3 contains 14 residues. CDR3 loop: CASRYGGSDYEQYF. DNA of the CDR3: TGCGCCAGCAGGTACGGGGGATCCGACTACGAGCAGTACTTC.

This clonotype was seen once. V and J are TRBV12-3 or TRBV12-4 and TRBJ2-5; tentative D call: TRBD2 (6 bases). The CDR3 length is 14 residues. Trimming shortened V by 0 bases and J by 11 bases, and 16 bases separated the two germline ends. CDR3 loop: CASSLAYRNREQYF. The CDR3 bases are TGTGCCAGCAGTTTAGCATATCGGAATCGGGAGCAGTACTTC.

This clonotype was picked up a small number of times. V is TRBV20-1 and J is TRBJ2-1; maybe TRBD1 (6 bases). The CDR3 sequence is 14 residues long. CDR1 is DFQATT, CDR2 SNEGSKA, per germline (reference sequence). V was clipped by 1 base and J by 5 bases, with 12 bases between them. CDR3 nucleotides: TGCAGTGCTAGAGGGGACAAAGAGAACAATGAGCAGTTCTTC. The encoded protein is CSARGDKENNEQFF.

This chain links TRBV25-1 with TRBJ1-5, with D possibly TRBD1 on 5 matching bases. This CDR3 has 15 amino acids. Germline V gene lookup returns CDR1 MGHDK and CDR2 SYGVNS. The germline V and J ends were trimmed by 1 base and 3 bases, with 10 bases remaining between them. The CDR3 is CASSESRDPNQPQHF. The CDR3 nucleotides are TGTGCCAGCAGTGAATCCCGGGACCCCAATCAGCCCCAGCATTTT.

This clonotype was observed a handful of times. The rearrangement uses TRBV27 and TRBJ2-5, with 7 bases identical to TRBD2. This CDR3 comprises 16 residues. Germline CDR1 reads MNHEY; CDR2 reads SMNVEV (reference sequence). The junction had 14 bases not matched to a gene; V was cut back by 5 bases and J by 5 bases. The CDR3 is CASSPDRLAALETQYF. The CDR3 bases are TGTGCCAGCAGTCCGGATCGACTAGCAGCCCTTGAGACCCAGTACTTC.